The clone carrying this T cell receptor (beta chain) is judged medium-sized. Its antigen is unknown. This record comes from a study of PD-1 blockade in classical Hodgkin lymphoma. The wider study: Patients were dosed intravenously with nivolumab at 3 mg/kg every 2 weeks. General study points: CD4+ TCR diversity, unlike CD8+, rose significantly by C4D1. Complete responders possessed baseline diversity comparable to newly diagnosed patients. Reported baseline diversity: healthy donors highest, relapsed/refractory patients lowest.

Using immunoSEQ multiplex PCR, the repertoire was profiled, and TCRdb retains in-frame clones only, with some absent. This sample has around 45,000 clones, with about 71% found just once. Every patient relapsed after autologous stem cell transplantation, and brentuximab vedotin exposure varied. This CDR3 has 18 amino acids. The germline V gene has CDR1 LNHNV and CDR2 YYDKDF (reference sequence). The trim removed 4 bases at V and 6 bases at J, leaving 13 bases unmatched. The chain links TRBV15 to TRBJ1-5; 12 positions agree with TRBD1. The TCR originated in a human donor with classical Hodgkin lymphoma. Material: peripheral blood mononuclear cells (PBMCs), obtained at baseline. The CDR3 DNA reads TGTGCCACCAGCACAACCCGGGACAGGGGGCGCAGGGGTCAGCCCCAGCATTTT. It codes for CATSTTRDRGRRGQPQHF.